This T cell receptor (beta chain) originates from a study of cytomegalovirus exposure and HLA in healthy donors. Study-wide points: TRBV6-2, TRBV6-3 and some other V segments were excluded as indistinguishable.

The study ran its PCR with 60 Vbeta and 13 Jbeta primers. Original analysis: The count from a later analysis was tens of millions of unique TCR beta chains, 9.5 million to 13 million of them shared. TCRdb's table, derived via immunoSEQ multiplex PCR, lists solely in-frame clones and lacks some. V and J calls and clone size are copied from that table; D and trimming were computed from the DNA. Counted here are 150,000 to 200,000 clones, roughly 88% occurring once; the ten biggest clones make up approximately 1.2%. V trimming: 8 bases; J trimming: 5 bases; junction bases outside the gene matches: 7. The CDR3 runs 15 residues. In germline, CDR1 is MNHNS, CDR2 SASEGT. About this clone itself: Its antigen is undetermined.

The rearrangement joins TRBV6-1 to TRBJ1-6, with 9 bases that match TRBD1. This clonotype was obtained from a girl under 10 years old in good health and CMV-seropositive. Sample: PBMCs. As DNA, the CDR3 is TGTGCCAGCGTCTCGGGACAGGGACATAATTCACCCCTCCACTTT. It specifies CASVSGQGHNSPLHF.